A selection of T cell receptor beta chains follows, all from one sample in a study of T cells in Graves' hyperthyroidism and ophthalmopathy. TCRdb analysed the multiplex PCR reads with MiXCR anew, one entry per CDR3 protein. The table includes over 650,000 distinct CDR3 sequences, roughly 46% detected once. The specimen was peripheral blood or thyroid tissue (not recorded which). Receptors were obtained from an adult man with Graves' disease, either hyperthyroidism or ophthalmopathy (not recorded which). Both conserved end residues are part of each CDR3. Each record gives: J gene, clone size, D gene, V gene, CDR3 DNA, CDR3 protein. A D gene is named only where the DNA matches it firmly. Clone size is given for some rows only: seen once, a few or many times, or a class if the clone is expanded.

j_gene: TRBJ1-1; abundance: many; d_gene: NA; v_gene: TRBV7-8; CDR3nt: TGTGCCAGCAGCCTGGGTTGGCGGACCAGCGATGAAGCTTTCTTT; CDR3aa: CASSLGWRTSDEAFF
j_gene: TRBJ1-1; abundance: few; d_gene: NA; v_gene: TRBV5-1; CDR3nt: TGCGCCAGCAGCTGGCACAAGGGGGGCAGGGGCACTGGCACTGAAGCTTTCTTT; CDR3aa: CASSWHKGGRGTGTEAFF
j_gene: TRBJ1-3; abundance: few; d_gene: NA; v_gene: TRBV5-1; CDR3nt: TGCGCCAGCAGCTTTGGACTCATCAGCTCTGGAAACACCATATATTTT; CDR3aa: CASSFGLISSGNTIYF
j_gene: TRBJ1-1; abundance: NA; d_gene: NA; v_gene: TRBV2; CDR3nt: TGTGTCAGCAGTTACTCGAGTCCGGGACCTAGAAGTGGTACTGAAGCTTTCTTT; CDR3aa: CVSSYSSPGPRSGTEAFF
j_gene: TRBJ1-2; abundance: few; d_gene: NA; v_gene: TRBV20-1; CDR3nt: TGCAGTGCTAGATCACACTCTAACTATGGCTACACCTTC; CDR3aa: CSARSHSNYGYTF
j_gene: TRBJ2-5; abundance: many; d_gene: NA; v_gene: TRBV29-1; CDR3nt: TGCAGCGTCTATCGACAGGGAGGAGAGACCCAGTACTTC; CDR3aa: CSVYRQGGETQYF
j_gene: TRBJ1-5; abundance: NA; d_gene: NA; v_gene: TRBV6-2/TRBV6-3; CDR3nt: TGTGCCAGCAGTGAAAGGGCGTTGGGGAATCAGCCCCAGCATTTT; CDR3aa: CASSERALGNQPQHF
j_gene: TRBJ1-4; abundance: NA; d_gene: NA; v_gene: TRBV4-2; CDR3nt: TGTGCCAGCAGCCACCTTAAAGGACAGTCTAGTGAAAAACTGTTTTTT; CDR3aa: CASSHLKGQSSEKLFF
j_gene: TRBJ2-7; abundance: NA; d_gene: TRBD1; v_gene: TRBV2; CDR3nt: TGTGCCAGCAGTAAAGATCCCGGGACAGAGCGATACGAGCAGTACTTC; CDR3aa: CASSKDPGTERYEQYF
j_gene: TRBJ2-7; abundance: many; d_gene: NA; v_gene: TRBV20-1; CDR3nt: TGCAGTGCTATGGACACCTTCTCCTACGAGCAGTACTTC; CDR3aa: CSAMDTFSYEQYF
j_gene: TRBJ1-6; abundance: once; d_gene: NA; v_gene: TRBV7-8; CDR3nt: TGTGCCAGCGGGGGAGCAGGGGATTCACCCCTCCACTTT; CDR3aa: CASGGAGDSPLHF
j_gene: TRBJ2-5; abundance: few; d_gene: TRBD2; v_gene: TRBV9; CDR3nt: TGTGCCAGCAGCGTAGCTAGCGGGGGCTCCAGGGGGGAGACCCAGTACTTC; CDR3aa: CASSVASGGSRGETQYF
j_gene: TRBJ2-3; abundance: few; d_gene: NA; v_gene: TRBV24-1; CDR3nt: TGTGCCACCAGTGATGGGTGGGGCACAGATACGCAGTATTTT; CDR3aa: CATSDGWGTDTQYF
j_gene: TRBJ2-5; abundance: few; d_gene: NA; v_gene: TRBV7-2; CDR3nt: TGTGCCAGCAGCTTACACAGTGAAGAGACCCAGTACTTC; CDR3aa: CASSLHSEETQYF
j_gene: TRBJ1-5; abundance: many; d_gene: NA; v_gene: TRBV2; CDR3nt: TGTGCCAGCAGCTCCGGGACAATGGGTCAGCCCCAGCATTTT; CDR3aa: CASSSGTMGQPQHF
j_gene: TRBJ2-5; abundance: many; d_gene: NA; v_gene: TRBV6-6; CDR3nt: TGTGCCAGCGGACCAGGGTTAGAGGCCCAGTACTTC; CDR3aa: CASGPGLEAQYF
j_gene: TRBJ2-5; abundance: NA; d_gene: NA; v_gene: TRBV7-2; CDR3nt: TGTGCCAGCAGTGTCACAATCCAAGAGACCCAGTACTTC; CDR3aa: CASSVTIQETQYF
j_gene: TRBJ1-2; abundance: few; d_gene: TRBD1; v_gene: TRBV27; CDR3nt: TGTGCCAGCAGTAAAGACAGGGGGCGATCTGGCTACACCTTC; CDR3aa: CASSKDRGRSGYTF
j_gene: TRBJ2-7; abundance: NA; d_gene: NA; v_gene: TRBV2; CDR3nt: TGTGCCAGCAGCCGGAACTACTACGAGCAGTACTTC; CDR3aa: CASSRNYYEQYF
j_gene: TRBJ2-5; abundance: NA; d_gene: NA; v_gene: TRBV9; CDR3nt: TGTGCCAGCAGCCTCGACTACTCCGGAGTGACCCAGTACTTC; CDR3aa: CASSLDYSGVTQYF
j_gene: TRBJ2-2; abundance: NA; d_gene: NA; v_gene: TRBV29-1; CDR3nt: TGCAGCGTTGAACTCGGAGGGGAGCTGTTTTTT; CDR3aa: CSVELGGELFF
j_gene: TRBJ1-1; abundance: NA; d_gene: NA; v_gene: TRBV6-1; CDR3nt: TGTGCCAGCAGCGCAGGGGTGGTGAACACTGAAGCTTTCTTT; CDR3aa: CASSAGVVNTEAFF
j_gene: TRBJ1-1; abundance: NA; d_gene: NA; v_gene: TRBV7-9; CDR3nt: TGTGCCAGCAGCCTCTCGCTGAACACTTTGAACACTGAAGCTTTCTTT; CDR3aa: CASSLSLNTLNTEAFF
j_gene: TRBJ1-6; abundance: NA; d_gene: TRBD1; v_gene: TRBV19; CDR3nt: TGTGCCAGTAACCGGAGGACAGGGGGCGGTAATTCACCCCTCCACTTT; CDR3aa: CASNRRTGGGNSPLHF
j_gene: TRBJ2-5; abundance: NA; d_gene: TRBD2; v_gene: TRBV7-8; CDR3nt: TGTGCCAGCAGCCTAACAGGGACTAGCGGGGGCCCTGAGACCCAGTACTTC; CDR3aa: CASSLTGTSGGPETQYF
j_gene: TRBJ1-6; abundance: NA; d_gene: TRBD1; v_gene: TRBV14; CDR3nt: TGTGCCAGCAGCCACCCAGACAGGGGTGATTCACCCCTCCACTTT; CDR3aa: CASSHPDRGDSPLHF
j_gene: TRBJ1-5; abundance: NA; d_gene: TRBD1; v_gene: TRBV19; CDR3nt: TGTGCCAGTAGTCCGGGACAGGCATCCTATCAGCCCCAGCATTTT; CDR3aa: CASSPGQASYQPQHF
j_gene: TRBJ2-2; abundance: many; d_gene: NA; v_gene: TRBV7-8; CDR3nt: TGTGGAGAGGGCACCTCCACCGGGGAGCTGTTTTTT; CDR3aa: CGEGTSTGELFF
j_gene: TRBJ1-5; abundance: NA; d_gene: NA; v_gene: TRBV19; CDR3nt: TGTGCCAGTAGTATATGGGCTCGCGGGAGCAATCAGCCCCAGCATTTT; CDR3aa: CASSIWARGSNQPQHF
j_gene: TRBJ1-1; abundance: NA; d_gene: NA; v_gene: TRBV14; CDR3nt: TGTGCCAGCAGCCAAGATCTTAGGGGAATGACTGAAGCTTTCTTT; CDR3aa: CASSQDLRGMTEAFF
j_gene: TRBJ1-4; abundance: NA; d_gene: NA; v_gene: TRBV2; CDR3nt: TGTGCCAGCAGTGAAGCAGGGGGTCAGGTCGGACTGTTTTTT; CDR3aa: CASSEAGGQVGLFF
j_gene: TRBJ1-2; abundance: NA; d_gene: TRBD1; v_gene: TRBV29-1; CDR3nt: TGCAGCGTTGAAACAGGGGGCTCAGATGGCTACACCTTC; CDR3aa: CSVETGGSDGYTF
j_gene: TRBJ1-2; abundance: NA; d_gene: TRBD1; v_gene: TRBV10-3; CDR3nt: TGTGCCATGGGACAGGGGGCAGGAGCTAACTATGGCTACACCTTC; CDR3aa: CAMGQGAGANYGYTF
j_gene: TRBJ2-7; abundance: many; d_gene: TRBD2; v_gene: TRBV15; CDR3nt: TGTGCCACCAGCAGAGAACTCCGTGGGGGGGACCACGAGCAGTACTTC; CDR3aa: CATSRELRGGDHEQYF
j_gene: TRBJ1-4; abundance: many; d_gene: NA; v_gene: TRBV20-1; CDR3nt: TGCAGTGCCCAGGGTACAACTAATGAAAAACTGTTTTTT; CDR3aa: CSAQGTTNEKLFF
j_gene: TRBJ2-7; abundance: NA; d_gene: NA; v_gene: TRBV7-8; CDR3nt: TGTGCCAGCAGCTCAGGGGGGATTTTTCGGGTGAACTCCTACGAGCAGTACTTC; CDR3aa: CASSSGGIFRVNSYEQYF
j_gene: TRBJ1-1; abundance: NA; d_gene: TRBD1; v_gene: TRBV7-6; CDR3nt: TGTGCCAGCAGCCTTAGGGCGGGACAGGGGGACGTTGAAGCTTTCTTT; CDR3aa: CASSLRAGQGDVEAFF
j_gene: TRBJ2-6; abundance: few; d_gene: NA; v_gene: TRBV12-3/TRBV12-4; CDR3nt: TGTGCCGGTTCGGCTGCCGGGGCCAACGTCCTGACTTTC; CDR3aa: CAGSAAGANVLTF
j_gene: TRBJ1-5; abundance: NA; d_gene: TRBD1; v_gene: TRBV19; CDR3nt: TGTGCCAGTAGCACACGAGGGACAGGGAGAAGCAATCAGCCCCAGCATTTT; CDR3aa: CASSTRGTGRSNQPQHF
j_gene: TRBJ2-7; abundance: NA; d_gene: TRBD2; v_gene: TRBV7-6; CDR3nt: TGTGCCAGCAGCTTATCCGGGGGGGGCTACGAGCAGTACTTC; CDR3aa: CASSLSGGGYEQYF
j_gene: TRBJ2-7; abundance: NA; d_gene: TRBD1; v_gene: TRBV6-1; CDR3nt: TGTGCCAGCAAGGGGGCGGTAACCTACGAGCAGTACTTC; CDR3aa: CASKGAVTYEQYF
j_gene: TRBJ1-5; abundance: many; d_gene: TRBD1; v_gene: TRBV7-9; CDR3nt: TGTGCCAGCAGCTCGGACAGGGACAGCAATCAGCCCCAGCATTTT; CDR3aa: CASSSDRDSNQPQHF
j_gene: TRBJ1-6; abundance: NA; d_gene: NA; v_gene: TRBV25-1; CDR3nt: TGTGCCAGTCGCGGGCCTGGATCACCCCTCCACTTT; CDR3aa: CASRGPGSPLHF
j_gene: TRBJ1-4; abundance: NA; d_gene: TRBD1; v_gene: TRBV2; CDR3nt: TGTGCCAGCAGTGACGGGACAGGGGCCTTGGAAGAAAAACTGTTTTTT; CDR3aa: CASSDGTGALEEKLFF
j_gene: TRBJ2-5; abundance: few; d_gene: NA; v_gene: TRBV20-1; CDR3nt: TGCAGTGCTCGCATGCCGGGGACAAGAGAGACCCAGTACTTC; CDR3aa: CSARMPGTRETQYF
j_gene: TRBJ1-1; abundance: many; d_gene: NA; v_gene: TRBV10-3; CDR3nt: TGTGCCATCAGTGAGTCGTATGCTGCCACTGAAGCTTTCTTT; CDR3aa: CAISESYAATEAFF
j_gene: TRBJ1-2; abundance: many; d_gene: TRBD1; v_gene: TRBV14; CDR3nt: TGTGCCAGCAGCGAAAAACGGGACAGTCCGTATGGCTACACCTTC; CDR3aa: CASSEKRDSPYGYTF
j_gene: TRBJ2-7; abundance: few; d_gene: TRBD1; v_gene: TRBV5-1; CDR3nt: TGCGCCAGCAGCTTGGAGGCAGGGGGCTCGGTCGAGCAGTACTTC; CDR3aa: CASSLEAGGSVEQYF
j_gene: TRBJ1-1; abundance: NA; d_gene: TRBD1; v_gene: TRBV29-1; CDR3nt: TGCAGCGCCGACAGGGTCCCTGAAGCTTTCTTT; CDR3aa: CSADRVPEAFF
j_gene: TRBJ2-3; abundance: NA; d_gene: TRBD1; v_gene: TRBV29-1; CDR3nt: TGCAGCGGATGCCGGGACAGGTCAGATACACAGTATTTT; CDR3aa: CSGCRDRSDTQYF